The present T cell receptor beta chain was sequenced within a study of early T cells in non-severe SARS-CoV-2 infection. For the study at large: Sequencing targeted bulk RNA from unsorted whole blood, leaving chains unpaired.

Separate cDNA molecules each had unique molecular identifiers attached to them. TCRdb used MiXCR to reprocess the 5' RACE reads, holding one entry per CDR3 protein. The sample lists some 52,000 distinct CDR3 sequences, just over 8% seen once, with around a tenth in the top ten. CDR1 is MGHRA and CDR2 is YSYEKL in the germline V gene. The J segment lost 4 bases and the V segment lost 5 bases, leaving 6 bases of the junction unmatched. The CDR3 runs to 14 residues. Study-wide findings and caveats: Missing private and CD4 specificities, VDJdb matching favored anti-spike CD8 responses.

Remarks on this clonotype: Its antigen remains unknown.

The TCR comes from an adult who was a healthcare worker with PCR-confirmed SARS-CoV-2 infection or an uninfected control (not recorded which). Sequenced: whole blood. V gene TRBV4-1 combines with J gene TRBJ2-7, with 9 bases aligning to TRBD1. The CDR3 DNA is TGCGCCAGCAGCAGGGGACAGGGAGGGTACGAGCAGTACTTC. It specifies CASSRGQGGYEQYF.